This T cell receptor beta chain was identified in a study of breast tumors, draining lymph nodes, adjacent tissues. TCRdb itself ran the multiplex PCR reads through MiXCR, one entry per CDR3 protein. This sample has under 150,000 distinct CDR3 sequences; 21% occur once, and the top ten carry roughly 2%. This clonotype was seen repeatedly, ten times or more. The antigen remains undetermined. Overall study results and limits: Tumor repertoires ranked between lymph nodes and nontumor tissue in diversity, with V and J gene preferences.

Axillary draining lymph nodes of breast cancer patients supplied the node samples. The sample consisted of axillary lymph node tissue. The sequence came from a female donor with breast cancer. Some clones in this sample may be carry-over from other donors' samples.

CDR3 loop: CASSEEVIALHF. The CDR3 DNA reads as TGTGCCAGCAGTGAAGAGGTAATAGCTCTCCACTTT. The J gene is TRBJ1-6, the V gene TRBV6-1; the D is unclear. CDR3 length: 12 residues. Per the germline V gene, CDR1 is MNHNS and CDR2 is SASEGT. V was trimmed by 1 base and J by 16 bases, leaving 11 bases between them.